This T cell receptor (beta chain) was recorded in a study of Ad26.COV2.S vaccination and SARS-CoV-2 variants (dated by TCRdb to the early 2020s). With regard to the full study: Vaccine-arm donors were drawn from COV1001, a multicentre, randomized, double-blind, placebo-controlled phase I-IIa trial of Ad26.COV2.S in healthy adults. Investigators remained blinded to trial group allocation during experiments and outcome assessment. Sequencing of the TCRbeta repertoire served to evaluate the specificity and breadth of SARS-CoV-2-reactive T cell receptors following Ad26.COV2.S vaccination. Ad26.COV2.S was administered intramuscularly at 5 x 10^10 or 1 x 10^11 viral particles, either as a single shot or as two shots given 56 days apart. Trial participants were randomized into five groups of five: low-dose or high-dose Ad26.COV2.S given once or twice, or placebo on both occasions. A total of some 30 samples were included in the TCR-sequenced set, comprising roughly 19 Ad26.COV2.S vaccine recipients, 5 placebo recipients and 8 SARS-CoV-2 convalescent individuals.

Broader findings and caveats from the paper: Spike-specific TCR breadth was higher in Ad26.COV2.S recipients than in placebo recipients (P = 0.0014). Comparable non-spike TCR breadth was observed between vaccine and placebo recipients, consistent with only spike being contained in the vaccine. According to the authors, total T cell responses may have been underestimated by the TCR breadth and depth analyses. The study was not powered for comparison of responses between vaccine doses or regimens. After vaccination, substantial breadth of spike-specific CD8+ and CD4+ T cell responses was reported.

The immunoSEQ Assay was used to sequence TCRbeta CDR3 regions. After extraction, genomic DNA underwent amplification by bias-controlled multiplex PCR, followed by high-throughput sequencing. The study's own analysis went as follows. To quantify the absolute abundance of every unique TCRbeta CDR3 region, sequences were collapsed and filtered. T cell fraction was estimated by normalization of TCRbeta template counts to usable DNA, with usable DNA being measured through amplification of reference genes present in all nucleated cells. Repertoire TCRs were annotated as SARS-CoV-2-specific by exact matching of V gene, CDR3 amino acid sequence and J gene to a known reactive TCR set. The reference SARS-CoV-2 TCR set came from MIRA and was filtered for enrichment in COVID-19-positive ImmuneCODE repertoires, removing public or cross-reactive TCRs. Using the MIRA antigens, annotated TCRs were further analysed by specific ORF or by position within an ORF. Depth was the summed frequency of annotated unique rearrangements, while breadth was defined as annotated unique rearrangements over total unique productive rearrangements. Two-sided Wilcoxon rank-sum tests were applied when comparing TCR breadth between groups. TCRdb took over this immuneACCESS table, retaining in-frame rearrangements with V and J assigned. Such tables are incomplete; in checked studies, under half of the missing clones stem from an unresolved V gene, and the remainder is unexplained. That table supplies the V and J calls and clone size; D and trimming were determined from the DNA. Recorded for this sample are around 380,000 clones; less than 90% of them occurred a single time. The ten largest clones capture 3.5% of the sample.

In the paper's terms, the treatment or condition label means: approximately 18 received Ad26.COV2.S at low or high dose, single or two shots; roughly five received placebo; per-sample allocation not given. Repertoires of vaccine and placebo recipients were sequenced from samples taken on day 63 after the first injection. Cohort 1b enrolled roughly 25 adults aged 18-55 years at a single site in Boston, USA, between 29 July and 7 August 2020. As a vaccine, Ad26.COV2.S was a replication-incompetent adenovirus type 26 vector that expressed a prefusion-stabilized SARS-CoV-2 spike protein derived from the original Wuhan strain. Note on this clone: Its antigen is unknown. Per-base qualities were not stored, and no clone one base away is much larger.

The sample in question was peripheral blood, obtained in a trial of Ad26.COV2.S vaccine versus placebo. The receptor's source is a person aged 18-60 years who received the Ad26.COV2.S COVID-19 vaccine or a placebo.

The CDR3 sequence is CASSLAWGNEQFF. Here is the DNA: TGTGCCAGCAGCTTAGCGTGGGGGAATGAGCAGTTCTTC. The V and J segments used are TRBV7-9 and TRBJ2-1; the D region may be TRBD1 or TRBD2, each matching 5 bases equally. CDR1 and CDR2 are read off the germline V gene (reference sequence) as SEHNR and FQNEAQ. Measured from the cysteine to the phenylalanine, the CDR3 is 13 residues long. Here the CDR3 DNA is all that survives: 39 bases in frame from base 1. A distance of 7 bases separates the germline ends of V and J, which lose 0 bases and 7 bases respectively.